This passage covers 20 T cell receptor beta chains from one sample sequenced in a study of CD8 T cells in Susac syndrome. The authors reverse transcribed roughly 0.5 to 1 ug RNA with random hexamers. TCRdb ran MiXCR on the immunoSEQ multiplex PCR reads and lists one entry per CDR3 protein. The sample contains about 200,000 distinct CDR3 sequences, 95% of which appear only once. The sequenced sample consisted of CD4+ T cells from PBMCs. The receptors originated from a human donor in good health.

The V gene is TRBV30, the J gene TRBJ1-1; no clear D. V gave up 4 bases and J gave up 8 bases, with 20 bases separating them. Germline V gene data show CDR1 as GTSNPN and CDR2 as SVGIG (reference sequence). The CDR3 consists of 14 residues. The CDR3 nucleotides read TGTGCCTGGACGGCGGGGTCCGTTCCACCCGAAGCTTTCTTT. Residues: CAWTAGSVPPEAFF.

The chain has TRBV10-3 and TRBJ1-2; maybe TRBD1 (5 bases). The germline CDR1 and CDR2 sequences are ENHRY and SYGVKD. The CDR3 runs 14 residues. Trimming took off 8 bases at V and 6 bases at J, with 19 bases between the two ends. The CDR3 protein is CAIAPGQGIDGYTF. CDR3 in DNA: TGTGCCATCGCCCCCGGGCAGGGAATAGATGGCTACACCTTC.

The chain links TRBV5-1 to TRBJ1-1, with D possibly TRBD1 on 6 matching bases. With 7 bases removed from V and 3 bases from J, the gap between germline ends came to 16 bases. This CDR3 region has 14 residues. Germline lookup yields CDR1 SGHRS and CDR2 YFSETQ. In DNA form, the CDR3 reads TGCGCCAGCGGCAATTCAGGGGTGGACACTGAAGCTTTCTTT. Amino acids: CASGNSGVDTEAFF.

This clonotype came up once. The chain has TRBV29-1 and TRBJ1-2; no clear D. Trimming shortened V by 5 bases and J by 4 bases, and 17 bases separated the two germline ends. Germline CDR1 reads SQVTM; CDR2 reads ANQGSEA. This CDR3 has 14 amino acids. The CDR3 region has the DNA TGCAGCGTTCCCCACGAAGGGCGGGCCTATGGCTACACCTTC. Its protein product is CSVPHEGRAYGYTF.

The chain joins TRBV3-1 to TRBJ2-3; the match to TRBD2 covers 14 bases. CDR3 length: 16 amino acids. Germline V gives CDR1 LGHDT, CDR2 YNNKEL (reference sequence). The V and J ends lost 4 bases and 5 bases, in that order; junction bases with no gene match: 5. The CDR3 DNA follows: TGTGCCAGCAGCCCACCCGGACTAGCGGGGGGAGATACGCAGTATTTT. Protein: CASSPPGLAGGDTQYF.

Only one count was recorded for this clonotype. The chain recombines TRBV29-1 with TRBJ1-4; D call uncertain. The ends were cut back, 0 bases at V and 0 bases at J, with 8 bases in the middle. CDR1 SQVTM and CDR2 ANQGSEA come from the germline V gene. The CDR3 runs to 15 residues. CDR3 sequence: CSVEDPGATNEKLFF. In DNA, the CDR3 is TGCAGCGTTGAAGATCCGGGTGCAACTAATGAAAAACTGTTTTTT.

V and J are TRBV24-1 and TRBJ2-2; TRBD2 might be the D (6 bases). The V end was cut by 3 bases, the J end by 3 bases, with 7 bases between. CDR1 is KGHDR, CDR2 SFDVKD, per germline. This CDR3 has 14 amino acids. The CDR3 region is CATSDERDTGELFF. Written as DNA, the CDR3 is TGTGCCACCAGTGATGAGCGGGACACCGGGGAGCTGTTTTTT.

The gene calls are TRBV20-1 and TRBJ2-7; 9 positions agree with TRBD1. V dropped 3 bases and J dropped 5; count of bases not matched to a gene: 14. The CDR3 has 16 amino acids. CDR1 is DFQATT and CDR2 is SNEGSKA in the germline V gene (reference sequence). The CDR3 coding sequence is TGCAGTGCTAGGTTTCCTCCGGGACAGGGAGTCAACGAGCAGTACTTC. This encodes CSARFPPGQGVNEQYF.

This clonotype was seen only a few times. The V and J genes are TRBV7-2 and TRBJ2-2; D is ambiguous. This CDR3 region has 13 residues. Germline V gives CDR1 SGHTA, CDR2 FQGNSA. V was shortened by 4 bases and J by 5 bases, with 8 bases between the two germline ends. CDR3 in amino acids: CASSSTRTGELFF. The CDR3 bases are TGTGCCAGCAGCTCCACACGAACCGGGGAGCTGTTTTTT.

CDR3 in amino acids: CASSLGREDQYF. Written as DNA, the CDR3 is TGTGCCAGCAGCTTAGGGAGGGAGGACCAGTACTTC. V usage is TRBV7-6 and J usage is TRBJ2-5; perhaps TRBD2 as D (6 bases). V was shortened by 1 base and J by 10 bases, with 10 bases between the two germline ends. Germline assignment: CDR1 SGHVS and CDR2 FNYEAQ. The CDR3 is 12 amino acids.

The chain combines TRBV3-1 with TRBJ1-2; possibly TRBD1 for D (5 bases). V gave up 0 bases and J gave up 2 bases, with 10 bases separating them. CDR3 size: 15 residues. Germline V gene sequence: CDR1 LGHDT, CDR2 YNNKEL (reference sequence). CDR3 nucleotide sequence: TGTGCCAGCAGCCAAGATCCGTGGGACAACTATGGCTACACCTTC. Amino acid sequence: CASSQDPWDNYGYTF.

The CDR3 reads CATSEAGTSGQETQYF. The CDR3 DNA reads TGTGCCACCAGTGAAGCCGGGACTAGCGGACAAGAGACCCAGTACTTC. This chain uses TRBV24-1 with TRBJ2-5; 11 nucleotides line up with TRBD2. Germline values: CDR1 KGHDR, CDR2 SFDVKD. V trimming: 4 bases; J trimming: 2 bases; junction bases outside the gene matches: 5. The CDR3 contains 16 residues.

The chain uses TRBV24-1 and TRBJ2-3; 9 bases fit TRBD2. V shed 3 bases and J 4 bases; nucleotides not matched to a gene: 7. In germline, CDR1 is KGHDR, CDR2 SFDVKD. The CDR3 runs 16 residues. The CDR3 DNA sequence: TGTGCCACCAGTGATAATAGCGGGAGCCTGGCAGATACGCAGTATTTT. This gives the protein CATSDNSGSLADTQYF.

The chain recombines TRBV24-1 with TRBJ1-1, with D tentatively TRBD1 (5 bases). Germline V CDR1 and CDR2: KGHDR, SFDVKD. V was pared by 0 bases and J by 5 bases, with 18 bases between. This CDR3 region has 17 residues. The DNA for the CDR3 is TGTGCCACCAGTGATTTGCGCCGTGGGGCCCCGAGGACTGAAGCTTTCTTT. This codes for CATSDLRRGAPRTEAFF.

This sequence joins TRBV24-1 and TRBJ2-5; 9 bases align to TRBD1. The CDR3 extends over 14 amino acids. J gave up 0 bases and V 9 bases, and 4 bases lay outside the gene matches. Germline CDR1 KGHDR, CDR2 SFDVKD. CDR3 nucleotides: TGTGCCACCTCCGGGACAGGGTACCAAGAGACCCAGTACTTC. Amino acids: CATSGTGYQETQYF.

The chain has TRBV18 and TRBJ2-7, with D possibly matching TRBD2 (5 bases). V dropped 5 bases and J dropped 0 bases, with 8 bases sitting between them. Germline loops: CDR1 KGHSH, CDR2 LQKENI. CDR3 length: 13 amino acids. The CDR3, as DNA: TGTGCCAGCTCAACCGGGAACTCCTACGAGCAGTACTTC. It translates to CASSTGNSYEQYF.

The rearrangement uses TRBV27 and TRBJ2-5; 9 positions agree with TRBD2. J gave up 4 bases and V 6 bases, and 3 bases lay outside the gene matches. The germline V gene encodes CDR1 MNHEY and CDR2 SMNVEV (reference sequence). This CDR3 is 13 amino acids long. The CDR3 here is CASSRREGETQYF. CDR3 sequence (DNA): TGTGCCAGCAGCAGGCGGGAGGGAGAGACCCAGTACTTC.

This clonotype appeared once. The chain recombines TRBV23-1 with TRBJ2-7, with TRBD1 matching over 9 bases. TRBV23-1 is an ORF, and what it does is uncertain. The CDR3 sequence is 15 residues long. V shed 0 bases and J 5 bases; nucleotides not matched to a gene: 5. The CDR3 nucleotides read TGCGCCAGCAGTCAATCGAGGACAGGGGAACACGAGCAGTACGTC. Its protein is CASSQSRTGEHEQYV.

J is TRBJ2-7 and V is TRBV20-1, with 7 bases lining up with TRBD2. The CDR3 is 16 amino acids. CDR1 and CDR2 from the germline V gene are DFQATT and SNEGSKA (reference sequence). CDR3 in DNA: TGCAGTGGTAGAGACGGTTTGCGGGAGTCTATCTACGAGCAGTACGTC. Translated, it gives CSGRDGLRESIYEQYV.

This clonotype was seen only a few times. The rearrangement links TRBV27 to TRBJ1-5; D is perhaps TRBD1 (5 bases). The V and J ends lost 4 bases and 5 bases respectively, with 21 bases between them. Germline assignment: CDR1 MNHEY and CDR2 SMNVEV (reference sequence). CDR3 size: 17 residues. The CDR3 sequence: CASSSAPGLLIYQPQHF. CDR3 nucleotides: TGTGCCAGCAGTTCCGCCCCGGGACTCCTGATCTATCAGCCCCAGCATTTT.